This entry lists 14 T cell receptor beta chains sequenced from one sample in a study of technical replicates of blood from several donors. Assay: immunoSEQ multiplex PCR; the TCRdb copy retains only in-frame clones and omits some. Among about 81,000 clones, approximately 80% were seen once, and the ten largest hold 3% to 5%. What was sequenced was PBMCs. These receptors were collected from a human donor in good health. Some clones in this sample may be carry-over from other donors' samples.

The chain employs TRBV6-1 and TRBJ2-7, with a possible D match to TRBD1 (5 bases). Germline V gene data show CDR1 as MNHNS and CDR2 as SASEGT. The CDR3 loop spans 13 amino acids. The V end was cut by 2 bases, the J end by 4 bases, with 9 bases between. CDR3 protein: CASSENTGYEQYF. Written as DNA, the CDR3 is TGTGCCAGCAGTGAAAATACAGGTTACGAGCAGTACTTC.

The V gene is TRBV6-6, the J gene TRBJ2-7; TRBD1 might be the D (6 bases). Germline loops: CDR1 MNHNY, CDR2 SVGAGI (reference sequence). The CDR3 sequence is 15 residues long. V dropped 7 bases and J dropped 3 bases, with 19 bases sitting between them. The CDR3 reads CASTYLSTGSYEQYF. The CDR3 DNA is TGTGCCAGCACCTATCTAAGTACAGGGAGCTACGAGCAGTACTTC.

V and J are TRBV5-4 and TRBJ1-3; D possibly corresponds to TRBD1 (5 bases). CDR1 and CDR2 from the germline V gene are SGHNT and YYREEE (reference sequence). V was cut by 0 bases and J by 0 bases, with 10 bases left in between. The CDR3 covers 16 residues. This CDR3 reads CASSLGAGRSGNTIYF. The CDR3, as DNA: TGTGCCAGCAGCTTGGGTGCGGGGCGCTCTGGAAACACCATATATTTT.

The chain combines TRBV18 with TRBJ1-2; 8 positions match TRBD1. CDR3 length equals 16 residues. V lost 3 bases to trimming and J lost 0 bases; unmatched junction nucleotides: 6. Germline values: CDR1 KGHSH, CDR2 LQKENI. The CDR3 region is CASSPQQGDSNYGYTF. The CDR3 DNA follows: TGTGCCAGCTCACCTCAACAGGGGGACTCTAACTATGGCTACACCTTC. Variable domain in full (rest from reference TRBV18 and TRBJ1-2): NAGVMQNPRHLVRRRGQEARLRCSPMKGHSHVYWYRQLPEEGLKFMVYLQKENIIDESGMPKERFSAEFPKEGPSILRIQQVVRGDSAAYFCASSPQQGDSNYGYTFGSGTRLTVV.

This chain joins TRBV27 and TRBJ1-2; D might be TRBD1 (5 bases). Trimming took off 5 bases at V and 4 bases at J, with 14 bases between the two ends. Germline CDR1 reads MNHEY; CDR2 reads SMNVEV (reference sequence). The length of the CDR3 is 14 residues. The CDR3: CASSSSGPSYGYTF. In nucleotides, the CDR3 is TGTGCCAGCAGTAGTTCAGGGCCCAGCTATGGCTACACCTTC.

The gene calls are TRBV4-3 and TRBJ1-2, with 10 bases lining up with TRBD1. Losses at the gene ends were 0 bases for V and 4 bases for J; bases not matched to a gene: 11. CDR3 length: 18 amino acids. CDR1 is LGHNA, CDR2 YSLEER, per germline. CDR3 in amino acids: CASSQEVGGQGWGYGYTF. The CDR3 DNA sequence: TGCGCCAGCAGCCAAGAAGTAGGGGGACAGGGGTGGGGCTATGGCTACACCTTC.

The chain couples TRBV19 to TRBJ1-6; possible D gene TRBD1, 5 bases. The CDR3 is made up of 15 amino acids. Germline values: CDR1 LNHDA, CDR2 SQIVND (reference sequence). V was trimmed by 1 base and J by 7 bases, leaving 11 bases between them. The CDR3 is CASSIGRGRNSPLHF. CDR3 bases: TGTGCCAGTAGTATAGGACGGGGGAGGAATTCACCCCTCCACTTT.

The rearrangement links TRBV4-2 to TRBJ2-5; 11 positions agree with TRBD2. This CDR3 region has 15 residues. Germline V gene sequence: CDR1 LGHNA, CDR2 YNFKEQ. J was trimmed by 6 bases and V by 4 bases; bases with no gene match: 7. CDR3 DNA: TGTGCCAGCAGCCCTGATAGCGGGGGGGTGAAGACCCAGTACTTC. It yields the protein CASSPDSGGVKTQYF.

V gene TRBV27 combines with J gene TRBJ1-1; D remains ambiguous. The CDR3 consists of 14 residues. V lost 2 bases and J lost 0, with 7 bases in between. Germline V gene sequence: CDR1 MNHEY, CDR2 SMNVEV (reference sequence). CDR3 amino acids: CASSLTGLNTEAFF. The CDR3 nucleotides are TGTGCCAGCAGTTTAACTGGTTTGAACACTGAAGCTTTCTTT.

The V gene is TRBV10-3, the J gene TRBJ1-2; 10 nucleotides line up with TRBD1. Germline-derived CDR1 and CDR2 are ENHRY and SYGVKD. The length of the CDR3 is 16 residues. Losses at the gene ends were 5 bases for V and 1 base for J; bases not matched to a gene: 7. CDR3 nucleotide sequence: TGTGCCATCAGTTCTGGGGACAGGGGTATTAACTATGGCTACACCTTC. Amino acids: CAISSGDRGINYGYTF.

The CDR3 coding sequence is TGTGCCAGCTCACCACTGGCGGGAGAAGCAAATGAGCAGTTCTTC. This codes for CASSPLAGEANEQFF. The chain employs TRBV18 and TRBJ2-1; 7 bases agree with TRBD2. This CDR3 contains 15 residues. With V trimmed by 1 base and J by 7 bases, 7 bases remained unmatched. Germline CDR1 is KGHSH and CDR2 is LQKENI.

The V call is TRBV11-2, the J call TRBJ1-2, with D possibly being TRBD1 (5 bases). The V and J ends lost 1 base and 4 bases respectively, with 13 bases between them. The germline CDR1 and CDR2 sequences are SGHAT and FQNNGV. The CDR3 is 15 amino acids. CDR3: CASSLAVGGSYGYTF. CDR3 DNA: TGTGCCAGCAGCTTAGCTGTTGGGGGGAGCTATGGCTACACCTTC.

The chain couples TRBV7-9 to TRBJ2-5, with a tentative D call TRBD2 (5 bases). The V end was cut by 1 base, the J end by 4 bases, with 13 bases between. The CDR3 has 15 residues. Germline values: CDR1 SEHNR, CDR2 FQNEAQ (reference sequence). The CDR3 DNA follows: TGTGCCAGCAGCTTAGAATTGAGGGTAGTAGAGACCCAGTACTTC. Translating gives CASSLELRVVETQYF.

The V gene is TRBV5-1, the J gene TRBJ2-1; 7 nucleotides line up with TRBD1. Unmatched junction bases numbered 4, after V lost 0 bases and J lost 4 bases. Germline CDR1 and CDR2: SGHRS and YFSETQ. The CDR3 sequence is 15 residues long. The CDR3 sequence is CASSLGPGGYNEQFF. CDR3 nucleotide sequence: TGCGCCAGCAGCTTGGGTCCAGGGGGTTACAATGAGCAGTTCTTC.